The following is a T cell receptor beta chain sequence with its context. Its antigen is unknown. With V trimmed by 0 bases and J by 1 base, 2 bases remained unmatched. CDR3 length: 17 amino acids. Germline CDR1 is SEHNR and CDR2 is FQNEAQ (reference sequence). This specimen belongs to a study of OX40 agonist ivuxolimab in advanced cancers. Study-level information: An agonistic anti-OX40 (CD134) antibody, ivuxolimab, was used to treat the patients.

Findings of the study overall: At 0.1 to 3.0 mg/kg and by week 6, CD4+ and CD8+ T cells in the blood had expanded clonally.

Only in-frame clones appear in the TCRdb table, and some are missing; sequencing was by immunoSEQ multiplex PCR. The profile shows 65,000 to 95,000 clones, roughly 94% of them singletons. This specimen consisted of CD4+ or CD8+ T cells sorted from blood, obtained in a trial of the OX40 agonist ivuxolimab. The origin of this receptor is an adult with an advanced solid tumor such as melanoma, head and neck, liver or kidney cancer. The rearrangement joins TRBV7-9 to TRBJ2-1; 11 bases agree with TRBD2. The CDR3: CASSLATSGASYNEQFF. DNA of the CDR3: TGTGCCAGCAGCTTAGCGACTAGCGGGGCATCCTACAATGAGCAGTTCTTC.